This T cell receptor (beta chain) derives from a study of molecular identifiers for immune sequencing clone quantification. Turning to the study itself: Naive CD8 RNA (about 19,000 or 110,000 cells) was divided into five aliquots, with four sequenced. Whole-study results and caveats: In CMV-specific effectors, clones above 20 copies held over 99% of molecules; naive, under 1%.

The authors sorted naive CD8 T cells as CD8+CD4-CCR7+CD45RA+. CDR3 length: 17 amino acids. Per germline, CDR1 SNHLY and CDR2 FYNNEI. V dropped 6 bases and J dropped 0 bases, with 15 bases sitting between them. TCRdb processed the PCR reads anew with MiXCR; each CDR3 protein has one entry. The repertoire has more than 450,000 distinct CDR3 sequences, 20% to 25% of them found once; the top ten carry roughly 0.81%. This clonotype was picked up many times. What it recognizes is unknown. Sequencing used naive CD8+ T cells from blood, with Jurkat cell RNA spiked in. Subset defined: FACS-sorted CD8+CD4-CCR7+CD45RA+ naive T cells. This sequence joins TRBV2 and TRBJ2-6; no definite D call. The TCR was taken from a human donor in good health. Some libraries in this study had Jurkat cell RNA spiked in. The CDR3 loop is CASSAPPWTSGANVLTF. For the CDR3, the DNA is TGTGCCAGCAGCGCACCCCCTTGGACCTCTGGGGCCAACGTCCTGACTTTC.